The subject of this entry is one T cell receptor beta chain. The target antigen is unknown. The study isolated at least 6.5 million PBMCs from each sample. The data derive from a study of blood T cells in healthy people across ages. General observations from the study: Diversity estimates drawn from one million T cells were deemed underestimates. There were more naive CD4+ cells and higher diversity in long-lived donors than in aged donors. Naive T cell percentage and TCR beta diversity correlated strongly.

The use of a sample-barcoded 5' primer and a J-beta primer mix characterized a second PCR of roughly 6 to 11 cycles. TCRdb independently ran MiXCR on the 5' RACE reads; one entry per CDR3 protein. Counted here are about 800,000 distinct CDR3 sequences, 46% occurring once; the ten biggest clones make up 15% to 20%. Between the trimmed V and J ends, which lost 0 bases and 7 bases, there was a span of 15 bases. Germline V CDR1 and CDR2: MGHRA, YSYEKL. The CDR3 spans 16 residues. The rearrangement joins TRBV4-1 to TRBJ1-4; possibly TRBD1 for D (6 bases). Sequencing used blood. This clonotype originated in an elderly man in good health. The CDR3 here is CASSQDRGRGGEKLFF. The CDR3 nucleotides read TGCGCCAGCAGCCAAGATCGGGGCAGGGGCGGTGAAAAACTGTTTTTT.